The entry that follows covers one TCR beta chain sequence. The germline V gene encodes CDR1 SGHDT and CDR2 YYEEEE. The CDR3 covers 15 residues. The source of the sample is a study of T cell clusters in autoimmune cytopenias. Whole-study context: A median age of roughly 64 years and mean of around 51 years characterized healthy donor controls.

Multiplex touch-down PCR amplified TRB using TRB-A and TRB-B pools in one tube. Using the multiplex PCR reads, TCRdb records one entry per CDR3 protein without DNA. The sample holds 12,000 or so distinct CDR3 sequences. TRB amplification used 200 to 250 ng of peripheral blood genomic DNA. The sample was also linked to a second study, of T cell repertoires in aging, cancer and after chemotherapy. That source adds: Donors were grouped into six age bands spanning 30 or younger through 70 or older. Compared with age-matched healthy donors, untreated hematological or solid cancer patients showed higher blood TCR clonality.

This chain joins TRBV5-6 and TRBJ2-4; TCRdb designates TRBD1, a call that cannot be tested without DNA. Material for sequencing was peripheral blood. The source is a human donor in good health. The CDR3 region is CASSFGAGGENIQYF.